The rows below give T cell receptor beta chains drawn from one sample of a study of cytomegalovirus exposure and HLA in healthy donors. TCRdb's copy holds only in-frame clones and misses some; the assay was immunoSEQ multiplex PCR. The top ten hold 2.8% of the sample, which has 150,000 to 170,000 clones, roughly 74% seen once. Sequencing input: PBMCs. All receptors come from a man in his late teens or twenties in good health and CMV-seronegative. Each CDR3 is given with its conserved first and last residue. The order of the fields is J gene, D gene, clone size, V gene, CDR3 DNA, CDR3 protein. The D gene is left open where the match is weak. For some rows the clone size is stated as once, few or many, or as a class when expanded; others skip it.

TRBJ1-1 - - TRBV7-9 TGTGCCAGCAGCCCGCCCAGGACTTTAAACACTGAAGCTTTCTTT CASSPPRTLNTEAFF
TRBJ1-5 - few TRBV7-9 TGTGCCAGCAGCCCATCCGGACGGGGTAATCAGCCCCAGCATTTT CASSPSGRGNQPQHF
TRBJ1-1 - - TRBV27 TGTGCCAGCGGCGAGAGGTTCAACACTGAAGCTTTCTTT CASGERFNTEAFF
TRBJ1-4 TRBD1 - TRBV10-3 TGTGCCAGCCGACAGGGCGGGGATGAAAAACTGTTTTTT CASRQGGDEKLFF
TRBJ1-1 TRBD1 few TRBV2 TGTGCCAGCAGTGAACAGGGGGTTCCGAACACTGAAGCTTTCTTT CASSEQGVPNTEAFF
TRBJ2-2 TRBD2 - TRBV4-1 TGCGCCAGCAGCCAAGCCCCACCAGGGACTACGAACACCGGGGAGCTGTTTTTT CASSQAPPGTTNTGELFF
TRBJ2-1 - - TRBV13 TGTGCCAGCAGCTTAACCACTTCTGAGCAGTTCTTC CASSLTTSEQFF
TRBJ1-3 - - TRBV23-1 TGCGCCAGCAGTCAATCGAAACAGGGCCGCGTTTCTGGAAACACCATATATTTT CASSQSKQGRVSGNTIYF
TRBJ2-6 TRBD1 - TRBV13 TGTGCCAGCAGCTTAAGTTTAGGGACAGGGGGCCCTGGGGCCAACGTCCTGACTTTC CASSLSLGTGGPGANVLTF
TRBJ2-5 TRBD1 - TRBV5-1 TGCGCCAGCAGCCCCGCCGGGACAGGTCAAGAGACCCAGTACTTC CASSPAGTGQETQYF
TRBJ1-1 TRBD1 - TRBV7-9 TGTGCCAGCAGCTCCAGAGACAGGGAGGAGGGCACTGAAGCTTTCTTT CASSSRDREEGTEAFF
TRBJ2-2 - - TRBV7-6 TGTGCCAGCAGCCCCCAGATCGGGGAGCTGTTTTTT CASSPQIGELFF
TRBJ2-1 - - TRBV6-1 TGTGCCAGCAGTCGGGAATCGACTAGTAACAATGAGCAGTTCTTC CASSRESTSNNEQFF
TRBJ2-2 TRBD2 - TRBV7-2 TGTGCCAGCAGGTCCCGACTAGCGGGGGCCCTAAACACCGGGGAGCTGTTTTTT CASRSRLAGALNTGELFF
TRBJ1-5 TRBD1 - TRBV19 TGTGCCAGTAGTATCGGGACAGGGGTCGTCCATCGCAATCAGCCCCAGCATTTT CASSIGTGVVHRNQPQHF
TRBJ1-1 - - TRBV7-2 TGTGCCAGCAGCTTAGCCGTAATGAACACTGAAGCTTTCTTT CASSLAVMNTEAFF
TRBJ1-2 TRBD1 - TRBV5-4 TGTGCCAGCAGCTGGGACAGGGGGCCGGCTGGGGGCTACACCTTC CASSWDRGPAGGYTF
TRBJ2-3 TRBD1 - TRBV7-2 TGTGCCAGCAGCCCGGACAGGGCCCTTTATGATACGCAGTATTTT CASSPDRALYDTQYF
TRBJ2-1 TRBD2 - TRBV5-1 TGCGCCAGCAGCATTCTAGCGGTGCGTGACAATGAGCAGTTCTTC CASSILAVRDNEQFF
TRBJ2-3 TRBD1 - TRBV4-1 TGCGCCAGCAGCCGGGGGACAGGGGGTGGCGCAGATACGCAGTATTTT CASSRGTGGGADTQYF
TRBJ2-5 TRBD1 few TRBV29-1 TGCAGCGCAGGGACAGGGGGAGAGACCCAGTACTTC CSAGTGGETQYF
TRBJ1-1 TRBD1 - TRBV5-1 TGCGCCAGCACCAAACTGGGGGCAGGGGGCGTCACTGAAGCTTTCTTT CASTKLGAGGVTEAFF
TRBJ1-5 - - TRBV15 TGTGCCACCAGCAGAGGGGGGGGGTTTCAGCCCCAGCATTTT CATSRGGGFQPQHF
TRBJ1-2 TRBD1 - TRBV9 TGTGCCAGCAGCCTCGGACAGGGTGCGTTTTTCTATGGCTACACCTTC CASSLGQGAFFYGYTF
TRBJ2-3 TRBD2 once TRBV25-1 TGTGCCAGCAGTGAAGACGGGGGGGAGACTAGCACAGATACGCAGTATTTT CASSEDGGETSTDTQYF
TRBJ1-5 TRBD1 - TRBV6-1 TGTGCCACCCTCCTGGACAGGGGGGTTCAGCCCCAGCATTTT CATLLDRGVQPQHF
TRBJ2-5 TRBD2 few TRBV4-1 TGCGCCAGCAGCCCTCCCGGTAGCGGGGGCCAAGAGACCCAGTACTTC CASSPPGSGGQETQYF
TRBJ1-1 - few TRBV7-2 TGTGCCAGCAGCTTACGACAGCAGAACACTGAAGCTTTCTTT CASSLRQQNTEAFF
TRBJ1-2 - - TRBV10-3 TGTGCCATTAACTCACAACAGGGTTATCGAGGCTACACCTTC CAINSQQGYRGYTF
TRBJ1-5 - - TRBV4-1 TGCGCCAGCAGCCAAGGGACAGACACGAATCAGCCCCAGCATTTT CASSQGTDTNQPQHF
TRBJ2-2 - - TRBV6-5 TGTGCCAGCAGCCCCGGGGGGGAGCTGTTTTTT CASSPGGELFF
TRBJ1-1 TRBD1 - TRBV5-1 TGCGCCACCAAACCTTCAGGGGGCGCAGTGACTGAAGCTTTCTTT CATKPSGGAVTEAFF
TRBJ1-6 TRBD1 - TRBV9 TGTGCCAGCAGCGTAGGATGGACAGGGAATTCACCCCTCCACTTT CASSVGWTGNSPLHF
TRBJ1-1 - - TRBV30 TGTGCCTGGAGAGGTGTCAGGGGCCAGAACACTGAAGCTTTCTTT CAWRGVRGQNTEAFF
TRBJ1-4 TRBD1 - TRBV7-9 TGTGCCAGCAGCTCGGACAGGGGTGGGGAAAAACTGCTTTTT CASSSDRGGEKLLF
TRBJ2-3 TRBD1 - TRBV19 TGTGCCAGTAGTCTACAGGGGGCGGGCACAGATACGCAGTATTTT CASSLQGAGTDTQYF
TRBJ2-1 - - TRBV14 TGTGCCAGCAGCCTAAGCAACGCACTCAATGAGCAGTTCTTC CASSLSNALNEQFF
TRBJ2-2 - few TRBV5-8 TGTGCCAGCAGCTTCACAGGACACTTCACCGGGGAGCTGTTTTTT CASSFTGHFTGELFF